This is a list of T cell receptor beta chains from one sample in a study of blood T cell repertoires in COVID-19. Some clones are missing from TCRdb's copy, which holds only in-frame ones; the method was immunoSEQ multiplex PCR. The profile shows 150,000 to 200,000 clones, approximately 87% of them singletons. The sequenced sample consisted of peripheral blood. The receptors here all came from a woman aged 70-85 years with COVID-19, enrolled during active disease. Both conserved end residues are part of each CDR3. Fields, in order: J gene, V gene, D gene, clone size, CDR3 protein, CDR3 DNA. The D gene is left open where the match is weak. For some rows the clone size is stated as once, few or many, or as a class when expanded; others skip it.

TRBJ2-5 TRBV7-9 TRBD1 NA CATFPGQGMWKTQYF TGTGCCACCTTCCCCGGACAGGGGATGTGGAAGACCCAGTACTTC
TRBJ1-5 TRBV27 TRBD1 NA CASSQTGGRQPQHF TGTGCCAGCAGCCAAACAGGGGGGCGACAGCCCCAGCATTTT
TRBJ1-5 TRBV28 NA NA CASSFPGALKWPQHF TGTGCCAGCAGTTTCCCAGGGGCCCTAAAGTGGCCCCAGCATTTT
TRBJ1-3 TRBV7-8 NA NA CASSLEVGAAGNTIYF TGTGCCAGCAGCTTAGAAGTGGGGGCGGCTGGAAACACCATATATTTT
TRBJ2-2 TRBV7-9 TRBD1 few CASSLSGGTGELFF TGTGCCAGCAGCTTATCAGGGGGCACCGGGGAGCTGTTTTTT
TRBJ2-7 TRBV5-6 NA NA CASSIKSSKQYF TGTGCCAGCAGCATTAAGTCGAGTAAGCAGTACTTC
TRBJ2-1 TRBV11-2 TRBD2 NA CASSGLAGAPLTPRFNYNEQFF TGTGCCAGCAGTGGACTAGCGGGAGCCCCCCTAACCCCCCGATTCAATTACAATGAGCAGTTCTTC
TRBJ2-2 TRBV5-1 TRBD1 NA CASSKGQETGELFF TGCGCCAGCAGCAAGGGACAGGAGACCGGGGAGCTGTTTTTT
TRBJ2-5 TRBV19 NA NA CASSIGQGQETQYF TGTGCCAGTAGTATAGGGCAGGGCCAAGAGACCCAGTACTTC
TRBJ2-1 TRBV10-3 TRBD2 NA CAIRAGLWSLHEQFF TGTGCCATCAGAGCGGGGTTATGGTCTCTTCATGAGCAGTTCTTC
TRBJ2-3 TRBV24-1 TRBD2 NA CATSRSGDTTDTQYF TGTGCCACCAGTCGCAGCGGGGATACCACAGATACGCAGTATTTT
TRBJ2-5 TRBV11-2 NA NA CASSLDSSRSPTKETQYF TGTGCCAGCAGCTTAGATAGTTCGAGGTCCCCTACAAAAGAGACCCAGTACTTC
TRBJ2-7 TRBV19 NA NA CASSITSAYEQYF TGTGCCAGTAGTATTACCAGTGCCTACGAGCAGTACTTC
TRBJ2-3 TRBV11-2 TRBD2 NA CASSLAGLAGVGGTQYF TGTGCCAGCAGCCTCGCGGGACTAGCGGGAGTTGGGGGTACGCAGTATTTT
TRBJ1-5 TRBV7-2 NA NA CASSPLPRGSNQPQHF TGTGCCAGCAGCCCCCTCCCCAGGGGAAGCAATCAGCCCCAGCATTTT
TRBJ2-3 TRBV27 TRBD2 NA CASSSNKYPLAGADTQYF TGTGCCAGCAGCTCTAATAAATACCCCCTAGCGGGAGCCGATACGCAGTATTTT
TRBJ1-2 TRBV30 NA NA CAWSVSGLANYGYTF TGTGCCTGGAGTGTGTCAGGCTTAGCTAACTATGGCTACACCTTC
TRBJ2-7 TRBV19 NA NA CASSSGGPWEQYF TGTGCCAGTAGTAGCGGAGGCCCCTGGGAGCAGTACTTC
TRBJ2-2 TRBV5-1 TRBD2 NA CATHRTSEDTGELFF TGCGCCACGCACCGGACTAGCGAGGACACCGGGGAGCTGTTTTTT
TRBJ1-3 TRBV11-2 NA NA CASGAGDGNTIYF TGTGCCAGCGGGGCAGGTGATGGAAACACCATATATTTT
TRBJ2-2 TRBV6-2/TRBV6-3 TRBD2 NA CASSTRPGGFTGELFF TGTGCCAGCAGTACCCGGCCGGGAGGTTTCACCGGGGAGCTGTTTTTT
TRBJ2-2 TRBV2 TRBD1 NA CASRTGTGGYTGELFF TGTGCCAGCAGAACCGGGACAGGGGGATACACCGGGGAGCTGTTTTTT
TRBJ1-3 TRBV5-6 TRBD1 NA CASSLDYRGGNTIYF TGTGCCAGCAGCTTGGATTACAGGGGTGGAAACACCATATATTTT
TRBJ2-2 TRBV4-1 TRBD1 NA CASSQLRDRGSGELFF TGCGCCAGCAGCCAACTCCGGGACAGGGGGTCCGGGGAGCTGTTTTTT
TRBJ2-1 TRBV6-6 TRBD2 NA CASSLSLAGHNEQFF TGTGCCAGCAGTTTGTCGCTAGCGGGACACAATGAGCAGTTCTTC
TRBJ1-1 TRBV25-1 NA NA CASSARMNTEAFF TGTGCCAGCAGTGCCAGAATGAACACTGAAGCTTTCTTT
TRBJ1-4 TRBV27 TRBD1 once CASSFQGGGEKLFF TGTGCCAGCAGTTTTCAAGGGGGCGGTGAAAAACTGTTTTTT
TRBJ2-7 TRBV5-5 TRBD2 NA CASSWGGGSSYEQYF TGTGCCAGCAGCTGGGGCGGGGGATCCTCCTACGAGCAGTACTTC
TRBJ2-2 TRBV15 NA NA CATMGPRGRGELFF TGTGCCACCATGGGCCCACGGGGGAGGGGGGAGCTGTTTTTT
TRBJ2-7 TRBV7-2 TRBD2 NA CASSSRIAGGLEEQYF TGTGCCAGCAGCTCCCGGATAGCGGGAGGGTTGGAAGAGCAGTACTTC
TRBJ2-1 TRBV3-1/TRBV3-2 NA NA CASSQEPATGYNEQFF TGTGCCAGCAGCCAAGAACCCGCCACGGGGTACAATGAGCAGTTCTTC
TRBJ2-1 TRBV4-2 NA NA CASSPSHLRDEQFF TGTGCCAGCAGCCCCTCCCACCTTCGGGATGAGCAGTTCTTC
TRBJ1-2 TRBV18 TRBD1 NA CASSSLDAGTAGYTF TGTGCCAGCTCAAGTTTGGATGCAGGGACAGCTGGCTACACCTTC
TRBJ1-2 TRBV7-3 NA NA CASAAAPNYGYTF TGTGCCTCCGCGGCGGCTCCTAACTATGGCTACACCTTC
TRBJ2-7 TRBV2 NA NA CATNPQGQGSSYEQYF TGTGCCACCAACCCCCAAGGGCAGGGGAGCTCCTACGAGCAGTACTTC
TRBJ2-2 TRBV3-1/TRBV3-2 TRBD2 once CASSPTSGRTNTGELFF TGTGCCAGCAGCCCAACTAGCGGGAGGACGAACACCGGGGAGCTGTTTTTT